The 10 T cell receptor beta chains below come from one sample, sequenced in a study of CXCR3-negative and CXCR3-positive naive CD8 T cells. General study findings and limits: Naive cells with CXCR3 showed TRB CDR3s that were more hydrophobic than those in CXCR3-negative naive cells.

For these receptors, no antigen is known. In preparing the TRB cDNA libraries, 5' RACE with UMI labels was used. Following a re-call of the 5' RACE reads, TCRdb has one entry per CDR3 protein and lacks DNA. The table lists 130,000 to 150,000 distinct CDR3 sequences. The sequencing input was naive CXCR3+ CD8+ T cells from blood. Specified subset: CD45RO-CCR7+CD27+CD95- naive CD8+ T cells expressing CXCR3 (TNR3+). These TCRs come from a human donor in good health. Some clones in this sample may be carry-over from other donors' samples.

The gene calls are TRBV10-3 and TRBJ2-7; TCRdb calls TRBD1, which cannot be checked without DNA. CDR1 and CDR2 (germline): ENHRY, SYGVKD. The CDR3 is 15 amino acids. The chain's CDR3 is CAISESGQPSYEQYF.

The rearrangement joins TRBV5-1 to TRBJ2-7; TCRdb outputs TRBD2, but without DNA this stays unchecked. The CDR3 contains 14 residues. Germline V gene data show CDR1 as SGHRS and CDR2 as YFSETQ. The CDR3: CASSSLAGAYEQYF.

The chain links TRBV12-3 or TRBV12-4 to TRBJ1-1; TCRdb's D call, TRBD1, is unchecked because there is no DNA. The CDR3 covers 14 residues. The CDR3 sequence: CASRKRGSNTEAFF.

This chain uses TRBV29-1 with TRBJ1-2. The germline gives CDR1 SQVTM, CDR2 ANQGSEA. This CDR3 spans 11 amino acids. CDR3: CSVEYGNGYTF.

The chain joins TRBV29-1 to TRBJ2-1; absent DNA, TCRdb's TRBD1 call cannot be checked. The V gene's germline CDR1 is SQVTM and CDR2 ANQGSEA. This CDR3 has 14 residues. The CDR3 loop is CSAPRGSSYNEQLF.

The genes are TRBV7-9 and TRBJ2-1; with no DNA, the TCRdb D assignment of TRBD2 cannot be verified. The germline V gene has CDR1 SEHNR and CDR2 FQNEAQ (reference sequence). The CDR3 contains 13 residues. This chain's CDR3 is CASEGLAGGEQFF.

The chain's CDR3 is CSVDRNTGELFF. The chain joins TRBV29-1 to TRBJ2-2. The germline gives CDR1 SQVTM, CDR2 ANQGSEA. This CDR3 is built from 12 residues.

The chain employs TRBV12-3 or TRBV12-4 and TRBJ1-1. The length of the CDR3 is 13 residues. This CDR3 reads CASSFGEVSEAFF.

CDR3 loop: CASSPLVLGGETQYF. The chain uses TRBV19 and TRBJ2-5; the D call of TRBD1 rests on TCRdb alone, since no DNA is present to check it. CDR1 is LNHDA, CDR2 SQIVND, per germline (reference sequence). The CDR3 covers 15 residues.

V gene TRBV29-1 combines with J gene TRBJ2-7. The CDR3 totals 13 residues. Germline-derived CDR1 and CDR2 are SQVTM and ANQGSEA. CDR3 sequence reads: CSVLSGDGYEQYF.